The next 3 T cell receptor beta chains were all read from a single sample in a study of T cells in Graves' hyperthyroidism and ophthalmopathy. Amplified TCR beta CDR3 regions derived from RNA transcripts. A set of HTBI primers served as the primers for a first-round RT-PCR of the TCR CDR3. MiXCR, applied by TCRdb to the multiplex PCR reads, yields one record per CDR3 protein. The table shows some 620,000 distinct CDR3 sequences, with 15% to 20% occurring only once. Sequencing used blood. Receptors originate from a woman in her twenties or thirties with Graves' hyperthyroidism.

This clonotype was found many times. The chain joins TRBV28 to TRBJ2-7; 10 bases are shared with TRBD1. J gave up 5 bases and V 6 bases, and 7 bases lay outside the gene matches. This CDR3 comprises 14 residues. The germline CDR1 and CDR2 sequences are MDHEN and SYDVKM. The CDR3: CASSSWTGGHEQYF. The CDR3 bases are TGTGCCAGCAGCTCCTGGACAGGGGGGCACGAGCAGTACTTC.

The chain couples TRBV19 to TRBJ2-1; D call uncertain. Per the germline V gene, CDR1 is LNHDA and CDR2 is SQIVND (reference sequence). V was shortened by 7 bases and J by 0 bases, with 13 bases between the two germline ends. The CDR3 contains 15 residues. The CDR3 nucleotides are TGTGCCAGTAAATGGCGCAGTGGCTCCTACAATGAGCAGTTCTTC. Protein product: CASKWRSGSYNEQFF.

The chain couples TRBV20-1 to TRBJ2-7; tentative D call: TRBD2 (5 bases). Per the germline V gene, CDR1 is DFQATT and CDR2 is SNEGSKA (reference sequence). V was clipped by 0 bases and J by 3 bases, with 18 bases between them. The CDR3 covers 16 residues. The CDR3 DNA reads TGCAGTGCTAGAGAGGTAGCGACCATGACGGACTACGAGCAGTACTTC. The encoded protein is CSAREVATMTDYEQYF.